Listed below are T cell receptor beta chains from one sample, sequenced in a study of beta chain features in type 1 diabetes. Only in-frame clones appear in the TCRdb table, and some are missing; sequencing was by immunoSEQ multiplex PCR. Among more than 150,000 clones listed, 10% to 15% were seen once. The sequenced sample was central memory CD4+ T cells from blood. These receptors were collected from a woman younger than 30 in good health. Each CDR3 is given with its conserved first and last residue. D genes are given only for firm matches. Rows give clone size only sometimes, using once, few, many, or a class for an expanded clone.

v_call,j_call,d_call,clone_size,cdr3_nt,cdr3_aa
TRBV9,TRBJ2-7,TRBD2,few,TGTGCCAGCACTGTACTAGCGGGAGGCTCCTACGAGCAGTACTTC,CASTVLAGGSYEQYF
TRBV19,TRBJ2-1,-,many,TGTGCCAGTAGCCCCTTTTCTGCCTACAATGAGCAGTTCTTC,CASSPFSAYNEQFF
TRBV9,TRBJ1-2,TRBD1,-,TGTGCCAGCAGCCCCGGGACAGGACGATATGGCTACACCTTC,CASSPGTGRYGYTF
TRBV15,TRBJ2-3,TRBD2,few,TGTGCCACCAGCAGAGGAACCATCGAAGCGGGGACGCAGTATTTT,CATSRGTIEAGTQYF
TRBV30,TRBJ2-5,-,-,TGTGCCTGGCAACAGGGTTTGGAACCGCCGATCGGGACCCAGTACTTC,CAWQQGLEPPIGTQYF
TRBV6-6,TRBJ2-5,TRBD2,-,TGTGCCAGCACCGCTAGCGGGAGGCATGAGACCCAGTACTTC,CASTASGRHETQYF
TRBV10-3,TRBJ2-1,TRBD2,few,TGTGCCATCAGTGAAAGTAGCGGGAGGGGCAATGAGCAGTTCTTC,CAISESSGRGNEQFF
TRBV5-6,TRBJ2-1,-,-,TGTGCCAGCAGCTTTCTAGCGGAGCAGTTCTTC,CASSFLAEQFF
TRBV13,TRBJ2-3,TRBD2,-,TGTGCCAGCAGCTTACGGACTAGCGGCACAGATACGCAGTATTTT,CASSLRTSGTDTQYF
TRBV5-8,TRBJ1-4,TRBD1,-,TGTGCCAGCAGCCCCCACGGGACAGGGACTAATGAAAAACTGTTTTTT,CASSPHGTGTNEKLFF
TRBV18,TRBJ1-1,-,many,TGTGCCAGCTCCGGTAGTCAGGGCCCGGCCAACACTGAAGCTTTCTTT,CASSGSQGPANTEAFF
TRBV27,TRBJ1-5,TRBD1,-,TGTGCCAGCAGTTTATCACGGGACAGGGGAGGCAATCAGCCCCAGCATTTT,CASSLSRDRGGNQPQHF
TRBV6-1,TRBJ2-1,TRBD2,few,TGTGCCAGCAAAAGGACTAGCGGGATCAACAATGAGCAGTTCTTC,CASKRTSGINNEQFF
TRBV7-8,TRBJ2-7,-,few,TGTGCCAGCAGCCAGGGACTTTCCTACGAGCAGTACTTC,CASSQGLSYEQYF
TRBV2,TRBJ1-2,TRBD1,few,TGTGCCAGCAACTCGGACAGGGAGGTTGGCTACACCTTC,CASNSDREVGYTF
TRBV5-6,TRBJ1-2,TRBD1,few,TGTGCCAGCAGCAGGGACAGGGTCGGTGGCTACACCTTC,CASSRDRVGGYTF
TRBV19,TRBJ1-2,-,-,TGTGCCAGTAACGTGGGGAGAGGCTACACCTTC,CASNVGRGYTF
TRBV5-1,TRBJ2-7,TRBD2,few,TGCGCCAGCAGCTTGTCCGCGGGAGGGCCGGGCGAGCAGTACTTC,CASSLSAGGPGEQYF
TRBV2,TRBJ2-1,TRBD2,-,TGTGCCAGCAGTTTGCTAGCGGGAGTACTTGAGCAGTTCTTC,CASSLLAGVLEQFF
TRBV6-1,TRBJ1-1,TRBD1,-,TGTGCCAGCAGTAATAAATACAGGGGTGGGACTGAAGCTTTCTTT,CASSNKYRGGTEAFF
TRBV29-1,TRBJ2-5,TRBD2,-,TGCAGCGTTGAGCGACTAGCTAAACAAGAGACCCAGTACTTC,CSVERLAKQETQYF
TRBV27,TRBJ1-4,TRBD1,-,TGTGCCAGCAGACAGGGGACTTTGGAAAAACTGTTTTTT,CASRQGTLEKLFF
TRBV7-9,TRBJ2-7,TRBD1,few,TGTGCCAGCAGCCGCCTTAGGACAGGGGGAGTCGACGAGCAGTACTTC,CASSRLRTGGVDEQYF
TRBV28,TRBJ2-3,TRBD1,few,TGTGCCAGCAGCTCCGGACAGGGGGGCCCTAAAGATACGCAGTATTTT,CASSSGQGGPKDTQYF
TRBV6-5,TRBJ2-1,-,-,TGTGCCAGCAGAGTGGGAGGCGGACACAATGAGCAGTTCTTC,CASRVGGGHNEQFF
TRBV27,TRBJ2-7,TRBD1,few,TGTGCCAGCAGTTTGGTAGGGGGCCTCTCCTACGAGCAGTACTTC,CASSLVGGLSYEQYF
TRBV18,TRBJ1-1,-,few,TGTGCCAGCTCAAGGGGTAGTCGCGAAACTGAAGCTTTCTTT,CASSRGSRETEAFF
TRBV14,TRBJ2-1,-,few,TGTGCCAGCAGCCTGGACTACGTTTACAATGAGCAGTTCTTC,CASSLDYVYNEQFF
TRBV28,TRBJ2-7,-,few,TGTGCCAGCAGTTGGACAGCCTCCTACGAGCAGTACTTC,CASSWTASYEQYF
TRBV18,TRBJ1-5,-,-,TGTGCCAGCTCCCTAGCCGGAGGGCCCCAGCATTTT,CASSLAGGPQHF
TRBV2,TRBJ2-1,-,few,TGTGCCAGCAGAGCGGACAATGAGCAGTTCTTC,CASRADNEQFF
TRBV5-1,TRBJ1-1,TRBD1,few,TGCGCCAGCAGTTCCGGGACAGGGTTTATAAGAACTGAAGCTTTCTTT,CASSSGTGFIRTEAFF
TRBV4-3,TRBJ2-7,TRBD2,once,TGCGCCAGCAGCCAAGATATAATGACTAGCGGGAGAAACGAGCAGTACTTC,CASSQDIMTSGRNEQYF
TRBV7-9,TRBJ1-2,-,-,TGTGCCAGCAGCTTAGATCCCAGGGGTCCTGGCTACACCTTC,CASSLDPRGPGYTF
TRBV30,TRBJ2-3,TRBD1,-,TGTGCCTGGAGGAAAGGACAGGGAAGGGCAGATACGCAGTATTTT,CAWRKGQGRADTQYF
TRBV11-2,TRBJ2-1,TRBD2,few,TGTGCCAGCAGCTCCCATGCCTCTACAGCGGGAGTTCAAGAGTTCTTC,CASSSHASTAGVQEFF
TRBV7-2,TRBJ1-1,TRBD1,few,TGTGCCAGCAGCTTGGTGACAGGGCTGAACACTGAAGCTTTCTTT,CASSLVTGLNTEAFF
TRBV18,TRBJ2-1,-,few,TGTGCCAGCTCACCTTCCATAGCGCAAAGCTCCTACAATGAGCAGTTCTTC,CASSPSIAQSSYNEQFF
TRBV4-3,TRBJ2-1,-,-,TGCGCCAGCAGCCAAGGTCGCGGCAATGAGCAGTTCTTC,CASSQGRGNEQFF
TRBV5-1,TRBJ2-6,-,few,TGCGCCAGCAGCTTGAATTTGGGGGGCTCTGGGGCCAACGTCCTGACTTTC,CASSLNLGGSGANVLTF
TRBV6-5,TRBJ1-5,-,-,TGTGCCAGCAGTTACTCCGGGGGGAATCAGCCCCAGCATTTT,CASSYSGGNQPQHF
TRBV29-1,TRBJ1-5,TRBD1,few,TGCAGCGTTGTCGGGACAGGGAGCAATCAGCCCCAGCATTTT,CSVVGTGSNQPQHF
TRBV9,TRBJ2-2,TRBD2,few,TGTGCCAGCAGCAATAGTAGGGGAAGCCAACTAGCGGGAGGGCTAAACACCGGGGAGCTGTTTTTT,CASSNSRGSQLAGGLNTGELFF
TRBV19,TRBJ2-2,TRBD2,few,TGTGCCATCAAAAGCGGGAGAGGTACCGGGGAGCTGTTTTTT,CAIKSGRGTGELFF
TRBV23-1,TRBJ2-1,TRBD1,few,TGCGCCAGCAGTCGAGGGGGCCTCTCCTACAATGAGCAGTTCTTC,CASSRGGLSYNEQFF
TRBV25-1,TRBJ2-7,-,-,TGTGCCAGTAACTGGACAAGATACTACGAGCAGTACTTC,CASNWTRYYEQYF
TRBV15,TRBJ1-5,-,many,TGTGCCACCAGCACCAGGGGACGGGGTCAGCCCCAGCATTTT,CATSTRGRGQPQHF
TRBV28,TRBJ1-4,-,few,TGTGCCAGCAGTGGGGGGGGGAACCGGAAACTGTTTTTT,CASSGGGNRKLFF
TRBV29-1,TRBJ2-1,-,few,TGCAGCCTAATAGGGGGATCCTACAATGAGCAGTTCTTC,CSLIGGSYNEQFF
TRBV11-2,TRBJ2-1,-,few,TGTGCCAGCAGCAGGGGACTCGTCTACAATGAGCAGTTCTTC,CASSRGLVYNEQFF
TRBV29-1,TRBJ2-4,TRBD1,few,TGCAGCGTTCAGCAGGGGGCTACCAAAAACATTCAGTACTTC,CSVQQGATKNIQYF
TRBV6-5,TRBJ2-2,TRBD2,few,TGTGCCAGCAGCCTTGTAGCGGGAGACCACGGGGAGCTGTTTTTT,CASSLVAGDHGELFF